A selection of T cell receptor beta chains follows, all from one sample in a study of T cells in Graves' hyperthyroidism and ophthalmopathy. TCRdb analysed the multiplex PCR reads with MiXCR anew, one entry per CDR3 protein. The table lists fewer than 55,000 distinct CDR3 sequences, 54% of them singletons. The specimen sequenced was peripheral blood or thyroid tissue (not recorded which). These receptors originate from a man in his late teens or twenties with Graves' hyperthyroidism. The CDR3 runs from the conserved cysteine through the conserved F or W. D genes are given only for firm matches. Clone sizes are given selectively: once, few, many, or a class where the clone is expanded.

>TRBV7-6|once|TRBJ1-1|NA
CASSLGPRTEAFF
TGTGCCAGCAGCTTGGGGCCTCGCACTGAAGCTTTCTTT
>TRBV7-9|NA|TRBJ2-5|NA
CASSQGRQYYEQHF
TGTGCCAGCAGCCAAGGACGACAGTATTACGAGCAGCACTTC
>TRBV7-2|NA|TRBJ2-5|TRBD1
CASSLGQGARETQYF
TGTGCCAGCAGCCTAGGACAGGGGGCGAGGGAGACCCAGTACTTC
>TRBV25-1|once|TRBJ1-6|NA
CASSPITDSYNSPLHF
TGTGCCAGCAGTCCTATTACGGACAGCTATAATTCACCCCTCCACTTT
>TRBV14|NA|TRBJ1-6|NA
CASSHQPGTSSYNSPLHF
TGTGCCAGCAGCCATCAGCCGGGAACTAGCTCCTATAATTCACCCCTCCACTTT
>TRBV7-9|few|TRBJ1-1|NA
CASSLGITEAFF
TGTGCCAGCAGCTTAGGGATCACTGAAGCTTTCTTT
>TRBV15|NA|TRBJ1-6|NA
CATSRGGVRRGSPLHF
TGTGCCACCAGCAGAGGCGGGGTCCGTAGAGGTTCACCCCTCCACTTT
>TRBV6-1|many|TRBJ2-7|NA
CASTRSSMSSYEQYF
TGTGCCAGCACCCGGTCGTCTATGAGCTCCTACGAGCAGTACTTC
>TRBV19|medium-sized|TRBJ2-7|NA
CASSSGGYEQYF
TGTGCCAGTAGTTCCGGGGGTTACGAGCAGTACTTC
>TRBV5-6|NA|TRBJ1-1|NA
CASSSVAFF
TGTGCCAGCAGTTCGGTGGCTTTCTTT
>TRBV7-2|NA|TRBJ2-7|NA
CASSLVRRGPYEQYF
TGTGCCAGCAGCTTAGTGCGGAGGGGTCCCTACGAGCAGTACTTC
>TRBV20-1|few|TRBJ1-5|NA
CSASTRLGNQPQHF
TGCAGTGCCAGTACAAGGTTGGGCAATCAGCCCCAGCATTTT
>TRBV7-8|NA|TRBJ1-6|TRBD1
CASSPAGTGQTRSPLHF
TGTGCCAGCAGCCCCGCCGGGACAGGGCAGACCCGGTCACCCCTCCACTTT
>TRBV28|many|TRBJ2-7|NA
CASSLGGLGSEQYF
TGTGCCAGCAGTTTAGGAGGGCTCGGTTCCGAGCAGTACTTC
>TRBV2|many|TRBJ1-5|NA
CASSGGGQPQHF
TGTGCCAGCAGTGGGGGAGGTCAGCCCCAGCATTTT
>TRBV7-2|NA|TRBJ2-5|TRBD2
CASSYRLAGGRETQYF
TGTGCCAGCAGCTACCGACTAGCGGGGGGCCGGGAGACCCAGTACTTC
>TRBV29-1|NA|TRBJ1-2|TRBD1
CSVALTGGYTF
TGCAGCGTTGCCCTGACAGGGGGCTACACCTTC
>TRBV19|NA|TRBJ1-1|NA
CASLAMNTEAFF
TGTGCCAGTCTAGCGATGAACACTGAAGCTTTCTTT
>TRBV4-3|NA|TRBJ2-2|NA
CASSHEGAGELFF
TGCGCCAGCAGCCACGAGGGGGCCGGGGAGCTGTTTTTT
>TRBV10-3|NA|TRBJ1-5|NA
CAIGWQGGQPQHF
TGTGCCATCGGTTGGCAGGGTGGGCAGCCCCAGCATTTT
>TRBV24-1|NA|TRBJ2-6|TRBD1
CATSESTGGAFSGANVLTF
TGTGCCACCAGTGAATCCACAGGGGGTGCGTTCTCTGGGGCCAACGTCCTGACTTTC
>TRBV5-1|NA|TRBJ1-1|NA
CASSREVNTEAFF
TGCGCCAGCAGCAGGGAGGTGAACACTGAAGCTTTCTTT
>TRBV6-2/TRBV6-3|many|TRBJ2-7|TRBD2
CASSYIPSGSVGYEQYF
TGTGCCAGCAGTTACATCCCTAGCGGGAGCGTCGGCTACGAGCAGTACTTC
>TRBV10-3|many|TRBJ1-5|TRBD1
CAISEPPVLPWAGGYDSNQPQHF
TGTGCCATCAGTGAGCCCCCTGTGCTGCCTTGGGCAGGGGGATATGATAGCAATCAGCCCCAGCATTTT
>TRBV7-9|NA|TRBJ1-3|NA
CASSLALLGGNTIYF
TGTGCCAGCAGCTTAGCGCTTTTAGGGGGTAACACCATATATTTT
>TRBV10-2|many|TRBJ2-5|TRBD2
CASRAQGLGEGTQYF
TGCGCCAGCAGAGCCCAGGGACTAGGGGAAGGGACCCAGTACTTC
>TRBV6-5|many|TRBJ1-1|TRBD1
CASRATGAMNTEAFF
TGTGCCAGCAGAGCGACAGGGGCGATGAACACTGAAGCTTTCTTT
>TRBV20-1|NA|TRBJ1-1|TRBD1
CSARDALRGVRTEAFF
TGCAGTGCTAGAGACGCCCTCAGGGGGGTAAGGACTGAAGCTTTCTTT
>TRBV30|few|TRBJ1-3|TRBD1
CAWTIGTAQRGTIYF
TGTGCCTGGACGATAGGGACAGCCCAGAGGGGCACCATATATTTT
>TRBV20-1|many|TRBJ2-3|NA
CSAPFWRGTDTQYF
TGCAGTGCTCCTTTTTGGCGGGGCACAGATACGCAGTATTTT
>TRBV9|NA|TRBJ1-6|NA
CASSDGASGSPLHF
TGTGCCAGCAGCGATGGGGCCTCGGGATCACCCCTCCACTTT
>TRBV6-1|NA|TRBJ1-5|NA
CASSSVVNQPQHF
TGTGCCAGCTCGTCAGTTGTTAATCAGCCCCAGCATTTT
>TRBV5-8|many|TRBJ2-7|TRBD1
CASSRGQGNYEQYF
TGTGCCAGCAGTCGCGGACAGGGCAACTACGAGCAGTACTTC
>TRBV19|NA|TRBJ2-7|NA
CASSTPPTYEQYF
TGTGCCAGTAGTACCCCTCCGACCTACGAGCAGTACTTC
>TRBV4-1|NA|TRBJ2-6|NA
CASSQMETGANVLTF
TGCGCCAGCAGCCAGATGGAAACGGGGGCCAACGTCCTGACTTTC
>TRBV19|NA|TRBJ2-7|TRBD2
CASSISAGEGYEQYF
TGTGCCAGTAGTATTTCCGCGGGAGAGGGATACGAGCAGTACTTC
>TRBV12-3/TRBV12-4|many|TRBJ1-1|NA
CASRYSPRERNTEAFF
TGTGCCAGCAGATACTCACCCCGGGAGAGGAACACTGAAGCTTTCTTT
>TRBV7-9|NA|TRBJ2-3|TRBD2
CASSHLAGGITDTQYF
TGTGCCAGCAGTCATTTAGCGGGAGGAATCACAGATACGCAGTATTTT
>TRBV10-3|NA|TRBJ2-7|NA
CAISEYYEQYF
TGTGCCATCAGTGAATACTACGAGCAGTACTTC
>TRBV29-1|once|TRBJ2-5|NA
CSVEPRGRGETQYF
TGCAGCGTTGAACCCAGGGGGCGGGGGGAGACCCAGTACTTC
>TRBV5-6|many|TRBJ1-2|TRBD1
CASSHPQGVDYGYTF
TGTGCCAGCAGCCACCCCCAGGGGGTGGACTATGGCTACACCTTC